The rows below give T cell receptor beta chains drawn from one sample of a study of cytomegalovirus exposure and HLA in healthy donors. Some clones are missing from TCRdb's copy, which holds only in-frame ones; the method was immunoSEQ multiplex PCR. The sample records 100,000 to 150,000 clones, about 74% being singletons. Sequences were obtained from PBMCs. The receptors here all came from a man aged 25 to 45 in good health and CMV-seronegative. CDR3s leave out the opening cysteine and the closing phenylalanine or tryptophan. Each record gives: V gene, CDR3 protein.

TRBV15,ATRDTKAGNTIY
TRBV6-4,ASSPMGSTDTQY
TRBV25-1,ASSGGGRSYEQY
TRBV27,ASSLVGANYGYT
TRBV4-1,ASSQEAGQGADEQY
TRBV4-1,ASSQSGPHRGHNGNTIY
TRBV7-9,ASSLSGGDEQY
TRBV7-2,ASSPHRGYEQY
TRBV28,ASSLLGAANQPQH
TRBV5-4,ASSPTGFYEQY
TRBV30,AWTRTGDVDEQF
TRBV15,ATSRGLQETQY
TRBV6-1,ASSEARSYEQY
TRBV11-2,ASSLVGAGQLF
TRBV9,ASSLSGQDTSPLH
TRBV6-4,ASRPGSFTGELF
TRBV7-9,ASSPPGQGGQY
TRBV18,ASTRQGANEKLF
TRBV5-6,ASSLTHRHSNQPQH
TRBV4-3,ASSPYTGNQPQH
TRBV18,ASSPDRASEAF
TRBV28,ASSLDSNYGYT
TRBV5-6,ASSLVQGDEAF
TRBV29-1,SGGQGYEQY
TRBV10-3,AISDSTEAF
TRBV9,ASSPGGQGLTEAF
TRBV10-3,AISGLAGGYNEQF
TRBV19,ASQTGANEKLF
TRBV5-1,ASSLRDSSTDTQY
TRBV11-2,ASSADWNTGELF
TRBV28,ASSLFSGSSGNTIY
TRBV5-4,ASSSGLREQY
TRBV19,ASSLPGGANLETQY
TRBV28,ASSPGQGRYYGYT
TRBV9,ASSAGTSGSYEQY
TRBV11-2,ASSLGTGGSYNEQF
TRBV10-3,AISETDIDTEAF
TRBV4-2,ASSLGLAGGLVTGELF
TRBV29-1,SVGPGGRGNTIY
TRBV28,ASSAFSGGSYEQY
TRBV10-3,AISESQDLNQPQH
TRBV5-1,ASSLDGGGEQY
TRBV5-1,ASSRNRATNYGYT
TRBV5-4,ASMAGGDRGYT
TRBV7-2,ASSLGRLDSYEQY
TRBV18,ASSPQTSGSGETQY
TRBV2,ASSGGSGSSYNEQF
TRBV6-5,ASSYGLAEYNEQF
TRBV18,ASSRGTGLYNEQF
TRBV6-4,ASSPDSDSYEQY
TRBV19,ASSMGRLSNQPQH
TRBV18,ASSYYRENEKLF
TRBV10-1,ASSEFSPGSSYNEQF